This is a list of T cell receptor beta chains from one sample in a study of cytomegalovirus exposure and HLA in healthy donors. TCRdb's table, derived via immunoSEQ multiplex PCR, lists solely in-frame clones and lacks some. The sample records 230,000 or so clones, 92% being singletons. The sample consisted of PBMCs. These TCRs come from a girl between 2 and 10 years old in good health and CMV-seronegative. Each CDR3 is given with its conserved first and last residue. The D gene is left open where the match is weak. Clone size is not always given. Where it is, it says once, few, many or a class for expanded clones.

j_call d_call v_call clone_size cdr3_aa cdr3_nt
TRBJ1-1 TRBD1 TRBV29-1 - CSVARQGAEAFF TGCAGCGTTGCGCGGCAGGGGGCTGAAGCTTTCTTT
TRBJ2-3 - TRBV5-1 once CASSLDGTVDTQYF TGCGCCAGCAGCTTGGATGGGACTGTAGATACGCAGTATTTT
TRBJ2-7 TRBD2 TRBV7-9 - CASSLGSGRASGEQYF TGTGCCAGCAGCTTAGGCAGCGGGAGGGCCTCCGGCGAGCAGTACTTC
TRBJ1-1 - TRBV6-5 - CASRGGEGTEAFF TGTGCCAGCAGGGGTGGTGAGGGCACTGAAGCTTTCTTT
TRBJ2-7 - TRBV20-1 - CSARGDEQYF TGCAGTGCTAGGGGAGACGAGCAGTACTTC
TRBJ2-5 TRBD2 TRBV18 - CASSPSTSGETQYF TGTGCCAGCTCACCCTCGACTAGCGGGGAGACCCAGTACTTC
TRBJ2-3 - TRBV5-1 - CASSFQDTQYF TGCGCCAGCAGCTTCCAAGATACGCAGTATTTT
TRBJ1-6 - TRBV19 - CASSIRGGNSPLHF TGTGCCAGTAGTATCCGGGGAGGGAATTCACCCCTCCACTTT
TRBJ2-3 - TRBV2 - CASSESLWGGDTDTQYF TGTGCCAGCAGTGAAAGTTTGTGGGGCGGGGACACAGATACGCAGTATTTT
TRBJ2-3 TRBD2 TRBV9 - CASSGRLAGSTDTQYF TGTGCCAGCAGCGGAAGACTAGCGGGGTCCACAGATACGCAGTATTTT
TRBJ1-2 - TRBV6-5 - CASSSGREGYTF TGTGCCAGCAGTTCAGGACGGGAGGGCTACACCTTC
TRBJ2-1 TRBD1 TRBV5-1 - CASSALRDRVGNEQFF TGCGCCAGCAGCGCCCTAAGGGACAGGGTAGGCAATGAGCAGTTCTTC
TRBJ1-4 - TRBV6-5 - CASRKGKNEKLFF TGTGCCAGCAGGAAGGGGAAAAATGAAAAACTGTTTTTT
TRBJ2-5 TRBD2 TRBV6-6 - CASSPPTAGGRETQYF TGTGCCAGCAGTCCCCCGACAGCGGGGGGGCGGGAGACCCAGTACTTC
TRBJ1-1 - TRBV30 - CAWRKFGAGGTEAFF TGTGCCTGGAGGAAGTTTGGGGCTGGTGGCACTGAAGCTTTCTTT
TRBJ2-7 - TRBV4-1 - CASSATVESSYEQYF TGCGCCAGCAGTGCCACCGTTGAGAGCTCCTACGAGCAGTACTTC
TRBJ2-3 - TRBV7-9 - CSSSSTENTQYF TGTTCCAGCAGCTCGACGGAGAATACGCAGTATTTT
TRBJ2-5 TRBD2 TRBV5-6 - CASSRRLAGIGETQYF TGTGCCAGCAGCAGGCGACTAGCGGGAATCGGGGAGACCCAGTACTTC
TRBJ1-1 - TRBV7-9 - CASRPIFYREDRFEAFF TGTGCCAGCAGACCGATTTTCTATCGAGAGGATCGCTTTGAAGCTTTCTTT
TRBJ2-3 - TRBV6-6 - CASSYLTRGTDTQYF TGTGCCAGCAGTTACTTAACCCGAGGCACAGATACGCAGTATTTT
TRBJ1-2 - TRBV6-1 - CASEGAYLNYGYTF TGTGCCAGCGAGGGAGCTTACCTAAACTATGGCTACACCTTC
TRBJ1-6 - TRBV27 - CASSPGGYSPLHF TGTGCCAGCAGCCCGGGGGGGTACTCACCCCTCCACTTT